This passage covers 22 T cell receptor beta chains from one sample sequenced in a study of blood T cell repertoires in COVID-19. Sequenced by immunoSEQ multiplex PCR; TCRdb stores in-frame clones only, minus some. The sample holds under 300,000 clones, approximately 78% seen once. Material: peripheral blood. These receptors were collected from a woman in her late teens or twenties with acute or convalescent COVID-19.

The chain joins TRBV5-1 to TRBJ2-4, with 8 positions matching TRBD2. CDR1 is SGHRS and CDR2 is YFSETQ in the germline V gene. Trimming cost V 6 bases and J 9 bases; bases outside gene matches: 20. CDR3 length: 17 residues. CDR3 bases: TGCGCCAGCAACTTATCCGGTTTTCTAGCGGGTGGTGGCATTCAGTACTTC. Encoded protein: CASNLSGFLAGGGIQYF.

This clone occurred once. The rearrangement joins TRBV6-4 to TRBJ2-1; D uncertain. The V and J ends lost 4 bases and 9 bases respectively, with 13 bases between them. This CDR3 comprises 13 residues. In germline, CDR1 is MRHNA, CDR2 SNTAGT. The CDR3 sequence: CASSARGGPEQFF. The CDR3 bases are TGTGCCAGCAGTGCCCGCGGCGGCCCTGAGCAGTTCTTC.

In nucleotides, the CDR3 is TGTGCCAGTAGTATAGTAGCTAGCGGGACCTACGAGCAGTACTTC. Its translation: CASSIVASGTYEQYF. The genes are TRBV19 and TRBJ2-7; 9 bases are shared with TRBD2. Germline assignment: CDR1 LNHDA and CDR2 SQIVND (reference sequence). V shed 1 base, J shed 2 bases, and the junction held 3 bases outside the gene matches. The CDR3 extends over 15 amino acids.

The chain is built from TRBV5-1 and TRBJ2-3, with 7 bases matching TRBD1. Looked up from germline, CDR1 is SGHRS and CDR2 is YFSETQ. This CDR3 has 15 amino acids. Trimming at V came to 1 base and at J to 3 bases, leaving 5 bases not matched to a gene. The CDR3 here is CASSLTGALTDTQYF. The CDR3 DNA sequence: TGCGCCAGCAGCTTGACAGGGGCTCTGACAGATACGCAGTATTTT.

V and J are TRBV6-5 and TRBJ2-3; 8 positions match TRBD1. V lost 7 bases and J lost 4; bases outside the gene matches: 1. The CDR3 loop spans 12 amino acids. Germline-derived CDR1 and CDR2 are MNHEY and SVGAGI. The CDR3 sequence is CASTGGADTQYF. The CDR3 coding sequence is TGTGCCAGCACAGGGGGCGCAGATACGCAGTATTTT.

This clone has a single count. The V call is TRBV5-1, the J call TRBJ2-7; D perhaps matches TRBD1 (6 bases). The germline V gene encodes CDR1 SGHRS and CDR2 YFSETQ. V was cut by 4 bases and J by 5 bases, with 16 bases left in between. There are 14 residues in the CDR3. The CDR3 region is CASSPGVGADEQYF. DNA of the CDR3: TGCGCCAGCAGCCCAGGGGTGGGGGCGGACGAGCAGTACTTC.

The rearrangement links TRBV7-8 to TRBJ2-7, with 8 bases lining up with TRBD1. Germline loops: CDR1 SGHVS, CDR2 FQNEAQ. The CDR3 extends over 13 amino acids. Trimming at V came to 5 bases and at J to 3 bases, leaving 3 bases not matched to a gene. The CDR3 DNA follows: TGTGCCAGCAGCCGAGACAGGGGCTACGAGCAGTACTTC. Its translation: CASSRDRGYEQYF.

Only one count was recorded for this clone. The chain uses TRBV5-4 and TRBJ2-3; TRBD2 might be the D (6 bases). V lost 4 bases to trimming and J lost 5 bases, with 17 bases between them. The V gene's germline CDR1 is SGHNT and CDR2 YYREEE (reference sequence). The CDR3 contains 15 residues. The CDR3 DNA follows: TGTGCCAGCAGCCCAGAGCCCGGGAGTCAAGATACGCAGTATTTT. It encodes CASSPEPGSQDTQYF.

The rearrangement uses TRBV21-1 and TRBJ2-7; TRBD2, the D gene given by the table, was not confirmed from the DNA. TRBV21-1 is an annotated pseudogene. The CDR3 totals 16 residues. This CDR3 reads CASSIGTSGSPYEQYF. The CDR3 region has the DNA TGTGCCAGCAGCATCGGGACTAGCGGGTCTCCCTACGAGCAGTACTTC.

The chain joins TRBV27 to TRBJ2-2; possible D gene TRBD1, 6 bases. The CDR3 consists of 14 residues. Deletions cut 7 bases from V and 1 base from J, with 10 bases between. The V gene's germline CDR1 is MNHEY and CDR2 SMNVEV (reference sequence). In DNA form, the CDR3 reads TGTGCCAGCACGAGGACAGAGAACACCGGGGAGCTGTTTTTT. Amino acid sequence: CASTRTENTGELFF.

This clone has just one count. V and J are TRBV7-2 and TRBJ2-7; 9 bases map to TRBD1. V gave up 8 bases and J gave up 3 bases; unmatched junction bases: 11. Germline CDR1 is SGHTA and CDR2 is FQGNSA. CDR3 length: 15 amino acids. In DNA, the CDR3 is TGTGCCAGCCGCACACAGGGACAGGGACACTACGAGCAGTACTTC. Its translation: CASRTQGQGHYEQYF.

The chain joins TRBV6-2 or TRBV6-3 to TRBJ2-2, with 8 bases lining up with TRBD2. The germline gives CDR1 MNHEY, CDR2 SVGEGT. The CDR3 sequence is 15 residues long. Trimming cost V 3 bases and J 7 bases; bases outside gene matches: 7. CDR3 amino acids: CASSYYGRAGGELFF. The CDR3 bases are TGTGCCAGCAGTTATTACGGGAGGGCCGGCGGGGAGCTGTTTTTT.

This clone occurred once. This rearrangement joins TRBV5-1 to TRBJ2-1, with TRBD1 matching 8 bases. V trimming: 0 bases; J trimming: 8 bases; junction bases outside the gene matches: 16. The CDR3 runs to 18 residues. The V gene's germline CDR1 is SGHRS and CDR2 YFSETQ. This chain's CDR3 is CASSLELGGWDRSHEQFF. In DNA, the CDR3 is TGCGCCAGCAGCTTGGAGTTGGGGGGTTGGGACAGGTCCCATGAGCAGTTCTTC.

This clone was seen only once. The chain has TRBV12-3 or TRBV12-4 and TRBJ2-1; D not certain. The CDR3 runs to 11 residues. The V end lost 10 bases, the J end lost 6 bases, and 10 bases lay between the germline ends. The CDR3 DNA sequence: TGTGCCACCGGGTGGGTCAATGAGCAGTTCTTC. Translating gives CATGWVNEQFF.

V and J are TRBV5-1 and TRBJ2-3, with TRBD1 as a possible D gene (6 bases). This CDR3 has 12 amino acids. Germline loops: CDR1 SGHRS, CDR2 YFSETQ. Trimming left V 2 bases short and J 6 bases short, with 7 bases between. The CDR3 spells CASSFQGDTQYF. The CDR3 nucleotides are TGCGCCAGCAGCTTCCAGGGGGATACGCAGTATTTT.

The chain employs TRBV7-9 and TRBJ2-7; TRBD2 matches 8 bases. Germline lookup yields CDR1 SEHNR and CDR2 FQNEAQ (reference sequence). This CDR3 has 16 amino acids. Trimming cost V 5 bases and J 2 bases; bases outside gene matches: 11. The CDR3 DNA follows: TGTGCCAGCAGCCCAAGTCGGGGGGGCGAGGCCTACGAGCAGTACTTC. It translates to CASSPSRGGEAYEQYF.

This chain links TRBV7-2 with TRBJ2-3; 12 bases are shared with TRBD1. CDR3 length: 16 residues. The germline V gene encodes CDR1 SGHTA and CDR2 FQGNSA. The trim removed 5 bases at V and 4 bases at J, leaving 7 bases unmatched. Here the CDR3 DNA reads TGTGCCAGCAGCAGATCCGGGACAGGGGGCCCAGATACGCAGTATTTT. It is translated as CASSRSGTGGPDTQYF.

The chain uses TRBV5-1 and TRBJ1-2; D unclear. CDR1 is SGHRS, CDR2 YFSETQ, per germline. The V end lost 4 bases, the J end lost 4 bases, and 14 bases lay between the germline ends. This CDR3 comprises 14 residues. The CDR3 DNA reads TGCGCCAGCAGCCTCGGGGAGCGGCCCTATGGCTACACCTTC. Its translation is CASSLGERPYGYTF.

The J gene is TRBJ2-1, the V gene TRBV3-1 (or the pseudogene TRBV3-2); 9 bases fit TRBD2. V shed 0 bases, J shed 4 bases, and the junction held 10 bases outside the gene matches. Germline values: CDR1 LGHDT, CDR2 YNNKEL (reference sequence). The CDR3 is 18 amino acids. The DNA for the CDR3 is TGTGCCAGCAGCCAAGATCGGGCTAGCGGGACGAATTACAATGAGCAGTTCTTC. This codes for CASSQDRASGTNYNEQFF.

This chain connects TRBV15 to TRBJ2-7; D possibly corresponds to TRBD1 (5 bases). The germline CDR1 and CDR2 sequences are LNHNV and YYDKDF (reference sequence). The ends were cut back, 5 bases at V and 5 bases at J, with 22 bases in the middle. The CDR3 runs to 16 residues. The CDR3 loop is CATSSTPRDYPHEQYF. The DNA for the CDR3 is TGTGCCACCAGCTCTACCCCCAGGGATTACCCCCACGAGCAGTACTTC. Supplemented by reference TRBV15 and TRBJ2-7, the full variable domain reads DAMVIQNPRYQVTQFGKPVTLSCSQTLNHNVMYWYQQKSSQAPKLLFHYYDKDFNNEADTPDNFQSRRPNTSFCFLDIRSPGLGDTAMYLCATSSTPRDYPHEQYFGPGTRLTVT.

This chain joins TRBV3-1 (or the pseudogene TRBV3-2) and TRBJ2-1; 7 nucleotides line up with TRBD2. V was pared by 0 bases and J by 0 bases, with 8 bases of the junction left unmatched. This CDR3 spans 18 amino acids. Germline V gene lookup returns CDR1 LGHDT and CDR2 YNNKEL (reference sequence). The CDR3 coding sequence is TGTGCCAGCAGCCAAGAAGGGTGGAAGCGGGACTCCTACAATGAGCAGTTCTTC. Protein sequence: CASSQEGWKRDSYNEQFF.

This sequence joins TRBV28 and TRBJ1-1, with TRBD1 matching over 7 bases. The CDR3 contains 14 residues. The V and J ends lost 2 bases and 8 bases, in that order; junction bases with no gene match: 8. Germline values: CDR1 MDHEN, CDR2 SYDVKM. The CDR3 protein is CASSLNARQGEAFF. CDR3 in DNA: TGTGCCAGCAGTTTAAACGCCCGACAGGGAGAAGCTTTCTTT.